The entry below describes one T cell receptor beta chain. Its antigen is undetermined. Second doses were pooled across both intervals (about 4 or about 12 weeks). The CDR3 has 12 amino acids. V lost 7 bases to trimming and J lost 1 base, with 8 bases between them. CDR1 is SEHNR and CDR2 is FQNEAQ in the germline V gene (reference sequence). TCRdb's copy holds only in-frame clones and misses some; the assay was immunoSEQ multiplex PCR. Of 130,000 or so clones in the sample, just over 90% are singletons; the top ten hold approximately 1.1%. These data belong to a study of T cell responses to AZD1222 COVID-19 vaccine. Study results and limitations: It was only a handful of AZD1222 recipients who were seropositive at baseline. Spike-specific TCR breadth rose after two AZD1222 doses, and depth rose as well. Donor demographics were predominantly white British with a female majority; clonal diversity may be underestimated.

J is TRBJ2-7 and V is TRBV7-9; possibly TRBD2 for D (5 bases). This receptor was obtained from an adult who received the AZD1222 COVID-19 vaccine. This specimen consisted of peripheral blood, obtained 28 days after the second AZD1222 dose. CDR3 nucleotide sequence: TGTGCCAGCACTCGGGAATCCTACGAGCAGTACTTC. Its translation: CASTRESYEQYF.